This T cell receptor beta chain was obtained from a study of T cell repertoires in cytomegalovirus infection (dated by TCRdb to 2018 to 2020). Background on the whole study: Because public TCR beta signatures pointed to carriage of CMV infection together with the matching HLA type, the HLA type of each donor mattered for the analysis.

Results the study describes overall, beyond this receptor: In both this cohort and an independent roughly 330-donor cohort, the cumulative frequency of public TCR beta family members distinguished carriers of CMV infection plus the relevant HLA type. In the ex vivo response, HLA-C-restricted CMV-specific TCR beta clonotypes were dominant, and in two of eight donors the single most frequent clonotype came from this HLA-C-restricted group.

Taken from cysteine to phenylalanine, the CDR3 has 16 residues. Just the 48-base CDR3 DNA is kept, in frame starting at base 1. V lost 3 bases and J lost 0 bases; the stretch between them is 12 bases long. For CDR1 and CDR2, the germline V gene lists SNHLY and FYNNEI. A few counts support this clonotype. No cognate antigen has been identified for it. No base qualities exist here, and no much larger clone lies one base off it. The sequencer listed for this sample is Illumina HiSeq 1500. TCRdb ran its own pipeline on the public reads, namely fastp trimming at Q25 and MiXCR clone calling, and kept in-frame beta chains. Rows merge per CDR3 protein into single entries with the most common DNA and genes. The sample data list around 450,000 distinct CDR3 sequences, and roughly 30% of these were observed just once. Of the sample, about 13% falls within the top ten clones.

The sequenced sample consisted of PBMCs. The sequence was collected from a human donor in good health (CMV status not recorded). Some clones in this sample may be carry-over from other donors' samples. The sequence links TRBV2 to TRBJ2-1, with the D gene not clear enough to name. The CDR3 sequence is CASSELGSRSYNEQFF. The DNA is TGTGCCAGCAGTGAGTTGGGTAGCCGCTCCTACAATGAGCAGTTCTTC.